This TCR beta chain was captured in a study of T-cell memory formation after mild COVID-19. On this clonotype itself: The antigen is not known.

Study-level results: Detection of some responders pre-infection suggested pre-existing cross-reactive memory T cells participated.

Germline assignment: CDR1 SGHDT and CDR2 YYEEEE. This CDR3 has 15 amino acids. V lost 0 bases, J lost 4 bases, and 4 bases stayed unmatched. Employing constant-segment primers, 5'RACE generated TCR alpha and TCR beta cDNA libraries bearing sample barcodes and UMIs. One entry per CDR3 protein, called by TCRdb with MiXCR from the 5' RACE reads. Altogether over 250,000 distinct CDR3 sequences are present, roughly 15% being singletons, with the ten largest covering about a fifth. The clonotype was recovered from a man in his late teens or twenties who had mild COVID-19 (a few samples of this study predate the infection). Cell type and time point are not known. Source material: PBMCs or a T cell subset sorted from them (not recorded which). The genes are TRBV5-6 and TRBJ1-1, with 9 bases fitting TRBD1. Here the CDR3 DNA reads TGTGCCAGCAGCTTGGTGGACAGGGGTGGCACTGAAGCTTTCTTT. Amino acids: CASSLVDRGGTEAFF.